This paragraph reports one T cell receptor (beta chain). Naive CD8 populations comprised CD45RO-negative cells positively selected for CCR7, excluding terminally differentiated effector memory CD45RA+ cells. Sequencing was performed with immunoSEQ multiplex PCR; in TCRdb, only in-frame clones are kept and a portion is missing. The table has fewer than 800,000 clones, about 91% seen once; the top ten hold 24%. This CDR3 has 15 residues. V gave up 2 bases and J gave up 8 bases, with 16 bases separating them. Germline CDR1 is LGHNA and CDR2 is YNFKEQ. The data derive from a study of shared clonotypes between healthy human individuals.

The sequence came from a man aged 30 to 39 in good health. The source material was naive CD8+ T cells sorted from blood. This sequence joins TRBV4-2 and TRBJ2-1, with D perhaps given as TRBD1 or TRBD2 (5 bases each). The CDR3 region is CASSQQGEQLDEQFF. The CDR3 DNA follows: TGTGCCAGCAGCCAACAAGGGGAGCAACTCGATGAGCAGTTCTTC.